The clone carrying this T cell receptor (beta chain) was picked up a small number of times. Unique molecular identifiers featured in each of the TCR beta cDNA libraries. TCRdb processed the PCR reads anew with MiXCR; each CDR3 protein has one entry. The sample holds about 680,000 distinct CDR3 sequences, roughly three fifths seen once. This entry is derived from a study of post-analysis software for immune sequencing data. The sample comprised blood. The receptor was derived from a girl aged 2 to 9 with multiple sclerosis.

CDR3 protein: CASRAQSGGANEQFF. The CDR3, as DNA: TGCGCCAGCAGAGCCCAAAGCGGGGGGGCCAATGAGCAGTTCTTC. The chain has TRBV10-2 and TRBJ2-1, with 10 nucleotides matching TRBD2. In germline, CDR1 is WSHSY, CDR2 SAAADI. This CDR3 is built from 15 residues. J was trimmed by 6 bases and V by 6 bases; bases with no gene match: 8.